Shown below are 16 T cell receptor beta chains from a single sample sequenced in a study of tumor and adjacent non-tumor tissue in lung cancer. Three rounds of nested PCR, following a modified ARM-PCR protocol, produced the TCRbeta library. TCRdb itself ran the multiplex PCR reads through MiXCR, one entry per CDR3 protein. Of more than 70,000 distinct CDR3 sequences in the sample, 61% were seen once. This sample's RNA came from whole unsorted tissue. What was sequenced was lung tumor tissue. Receptors originate from a man in his 70s with non-small cell lung cancer.

Remarks on this clonotype: The conserved phenylalanine or tryptophan is not found at the CDR3 terminus, so this likely reflects a read error. The limits of the CDR3 on the DNA are not certain, so only TCRdb's listed CDR3 is given. This chain connects TRBV11-2 to TRBJ2-7; whether TRBD2, the table's D call, matches the DNA was not checked. The CDR3 adds up to 9 amino acids, both ends counted. Germline loops: CDR1 SGHAT, CDR2 FQNNGV. CDR3 residues: CASSLQREG.

This clonotype was detected many times. The chain employs TRBV5-1 and TRBJ1-4; no clear D gene. The ends were cut back, 2 bases at V and 6 bases at J, with 8 bases in the middle. CDR3 length: 13 residues. Germline V gives CDR1 SGHRS, CDR2 YFSETQ. The CDR3 spells CASSFGSYEKLFF. The CDR3 coding sequence is TGCGCCAGCAGCTTCGGGAGTTATGAAAAACTGTTTTTT.

In the case of this clonotype: Being one base from a much bigger clone, this may be a read error. The genes are TRBV6-5 and TRBJ2-5, with TRBD1 as a possible D gene (5 bases). V was cut by 8 bases and J by 5 bases, with 21 bases left in between. The CDR3 length is 15 residues. In germline, CDR1 is MNHEY, CDR2 SVGAGI. CDR3 loop: CASVKTWGGYETQYF. In DNA, the CDR3 is TGTGCCAGCGTCAAGACATGGGGCGGATATGAGACCCAGTACTTC.

As to this clonotype: Sequence at one end of the junction differs from germline and may be a read error. The chain recombines TRBV11-2 with TRBJ2-3; perhaps TRBD1 as D (5 bases). Germline-derived CDR1 and CDR2 are SGHAT and FQNNGV. CDR3 size: 15 residues. CDR3 loop: CAGSAGQGLANRQYF. The CDR3 coding sequence is TGTGCCGGCAGCGCTGGTCAGGGTTTAGCAAATAGGCAGTATTTC.

In regard to this clonotype: Without the conserved terminal phenylalanine or tryptophan, this CDR3 likely stems from a read error. The chain uses TRBV28 and TRBJ2-7, with 11 bases identical to TRBD2. Germline loops: CDR1 MDHEN, CDR2 SYDVKM. CDR3 size: 16 residues. CDR3 nucleotide sequence: TGTGCTAGCAGTTCCGGGGGACTAGCGGTCACTTACGAGCAGTACTCC. Translating it yields CASSSGGLAVTYEQYS.

This clonotype has ten or more counts. The chain employs TRBV20-1 and TRBJ2-2, with D possibly TRBD2 on 6 matching bases. Germline CDR1 reads DFQATT; CDR2 reads SNEGSKA (reference sequence). The CDR3 contains 14 residues. V was shortened by 6 bases and J by 1 base, with 12 bases between the two germline ends. This chain's CDR3 is CSARLSGNTGELFF. DNA for the CDR3: TGCAGTGCAAGGCTTAGCGGGAACACCGGGGAGCTGTTTTTT.

This clonotype has more than one count but fewer than ten. J is TRBJ1-1 and V is TRBV2, with 7 nucleotides matching TRBD1. This CDR3 is 15 amino acids long. Germline V gives CDR1 SNHLY, CDR2 FYNNEI. After removal of 8 bases from V and 1 base from J, the junction contained 10 bases not matched to a gene. The chain's CDR3 is CASGRDRTPNTEAFF. In DNA form, the CDR3 reads TGTGCCAGCGGTCGGGACAGAACTCCGAACACTGAAGCTTTCTTT.

In regard to this clonotype: A read error may account for a junction end that differs from germline. The V call is TRBV5-1, the J call TRBJ2-2; D perhaps matches TRBD2 (6 bases). Per germline, CDR1 SGHRS and CDR2 YFSETQ. The CDR3 is 15 amino acids. CDR3 nucleotides: TGCACCAGCAGGTTGGCACCTACGGGGGCCGGGGAGCTGTTTTTT. It translates to CTSRLAPTGAGELFF.

A word on this clonotype: An end of the junction differs from the germline gene, which may be a read error. This chain joins TRBV4-1 and TRBJ2-7; 9 positions agree with TRBD2. This CDR3 is built from 17 residues. Germline CDR1 MGHRA, CDR2 YSYEKL. The DNA of the CDR3 is TGTGCCAGCAGCTCCACGGTTGGGCTAGCGGGACCTTACGAGCAGTACTTC. It yields the protein CASSSTVGLAGPYEQYF.

The genes are TRBV6-9 and TRBJ2-5; D remains ambiguous. Germline V gene data show CDR1 as MNHGY and CDR2 as SVAAGI. V lost 6 bases to trimming and J lost 5 bases, with 22 bases between them. The CDR3 length is 16 residues. The DNA of the CDR3 is TGTGCCAGCAGCCTAATAGAAGGGCCACATTGGGAGACCCAGTACTTC. It is translated as CASSLIEGPHWETQYF.

This clonotype was seen repeatedly, ten times or more. V and J are TRBV29-1 and TRBJ2-1; the match to TRBD2 covers 7 bases. The CDR3 runs to 17 residues. With 4 bases clipped from V and 2 bases from J, the junction kept 14 bases outside the gene matches. The germline CDR1 and CDR2 sequences are SQVTM and ANQGSEA. The CDR3 sequence is CSVVVLGWAGAYNEQFF. CDR3 sequence (DNA): TGCAGCGTTGTTGTCCTAGGCTGGGCGGGGGCCTACAATGAGCAGTTCTTC.

Of note for this clonotype: Mismatch with germline at one junction end may stem from a read error. DNA of the CDR3: TGTGTCAGCAGCGTGAAGGATTCCTACAATGAGCGGTTCTTC. This codes for CVSSVKDSYNERFF. The chain combines TRBV11-2 with TRBJ2-1; D ambiguous. The CDR3 has 14 residues. Germline CDR1 SGHAT, CDR2 FQNNGV.

On this clonotype itself: One end of the junction does not line up with germline, which may come from a read error. The gene calls are TRBV9 and TRBJ1-5, with D possibly TRBD1 on 5 matching bases. Germline V gene lookup returns CDR1 SGDLS and CDR2 YYNGEE. CDR3 length: 15 residues. The CDR3 sequence is CTSSALGDSNQPQHF. The CDR3 DNA follows: TGTACCAGCAGCGCACTGGGGGATAGCAATCAGCCCCAGCATTTT.

This chain links TRBV28 with TRBJ1-1; 7 bases align to TRBD1. The CDR3 loop spans 14 amino acids. Germline assignment: CDR1 MDHEN and CDR2 SYDVKM. V lost 8 bases and J lost 0; bases outside the gene matches: 6. The CDR3 region is CASETGLMNTEAFF. In nucleotides, the CDR3 is TGTGCCAGCGAGACAGGGCTTATGAACACTGAAGCTTTCTTT.

Comment on this clonotype: One junction end does not reproduce the germline sequence, and a read error may be involved. The chain combines TRBV4-2 with TRBJ2-2, with D tentatively TRBD2 (5 bases). The V gene's germline CDR1 is LGHNA and CDR2 YNFKEQ. This CDR3 contains 15 residues. CDR3 sequence (DNA): TGTGCCAGCAGCCCCCCGGGGATATGGACCGGGGAACTGTTTTTT. This gives the protein CASSPPGIWTGELFF.

This chain uses TRBV20-1 with TRBJ2-3; D uncertain. This CDR3 contains 10 residues. Looked up from germline, CDR1 is DFQATT and CDR2 is SNEGSKA (reference sequence). Trimming took 4 bases from V and 8 from J, leaving 7 bases between them. CDR3 sequence (DNA): TGCAGTGCTAATTGGGGTACGCAGTATTTT. Protein: CSANWGTQYF.